This is a list of T cell receptor beta chains from one sample in a study of shared clonotypes between healthy human individuals. The data were produced by immunoSEQ multiplex PCR, yet TCRdb's version contains in-frame clones alone and is incomplete. The sample comprises about 2 million clones, about 95% of which are singletons, and roughly 1% rests with the top ten. Material: naive CD8+ T cells sorted from blood. These receptor sequences come from a young man in good health. Both conserved end residues are part of each CDR3. Fields, in order: CDR3 length, J gene, D gene, V gene, clone size, CDR3 protein, CDR3 DNA. A D gene is named only where the DNA matches it firmly. Only some rows state a clone size, as once, few, many or a class for expanded clones.

>14|TRBJ2-7|TRBD2|TRBV19|.
CASSVGGASYEQYF
TGTGCCAGTAGTGTCGGGGGGGCGAGCTACGAGCAGTACTTC
>17|TRBJ2-7|.|TRBV15|.
CATSRGLGLAPTYEQYF
TGTGCCACCAGCAGAGGCCTTGGGCTAGCGCCGACCTACGAGCAGTACTTC
>13|TRBJ2-3|TRBD1|TRBV9|.
CASSVEGTGAQYF
TGTGCCAGCAGCGTAGAAGGCACAGGGGCGCAGTATTTT
>16|TRBJ1-2|.|TRBV6-6|.
CASSYSRVGGDYGYTF
TGTGCCAGCAGTTACTCGAGGGTTGGAGGGGACTATGGCTACACCTTC
>17|TRBJ1-2|TRBD1|TRBV5-1|.
CASSSEQGAVGYYGYTF
TGCGCCAGCAGCTCTGAACAGGGGGCTGTCGGGTACTATGGCTACACCTTC
>17|TRBJ2-2|.|TRBV28|.
CASSPYLAGRSTGELFF
TGTGCCAGCAGTCCTTACCTGGCCGGCCGATCCACCGGGGAGCTGTTTTTT
>13|TRBJ2-2|.|TRBV5-4|.
CASSLGGAEELFF
TGTGCCAGCAGCTTGGGCGGGGCCGAGGAGCTGTTTTTT
>14|TRBJ2-2|.|TRBV19|.
CASSIGFETGELFF
TGTGCCAGTAGTATAGGTTTCGAGACCGGGGAGCTGTTTTTT
>13|TRBJ2-3|.|TRBV11-2|once
CASSLVLADTQYF
TGTGCCAGCAGCTTAGTGCTAGCAGATACGCAGTATTTT
>18|TRBJ2-7|.|TRBV21-1|.
CASSKVTGRDRRTYEQYF
TGTGCCAGCAGCAAAGTAACTGGCCGGGACAGGCGAACCTACGAGCAGTACTTC
>13|TRBJ2-5|.|TRBV13|.
CASSLRLAETQYF
TGTGCCAGCAGCTTAAGGCTAGCGGAGACCCAGTACTTC
>13|TRBJ2-2|.|TRBV9|.
CATGGLNTGELFF
TGTGCCACCGGGGGGCTCAACACCGGGGAGCTGTTTTTT
>15|TRBJ2-7|.|TRBV10-2|.
CASSGDGGLHDEQYF
TGCGCCAGCAGTGGGGACGGGGGACTTCATGACGAGCAGTACTTC
>12|TRBJ1-2|.|TRBV30|few
CAWSVGEGTHTF
.
>15|TRBJ1-1|.|TRBV2|.
CASTGYEGMNTEAFF
TGTGCCAGCACGGGGTATGAAGGAATGAACACTGAAGCTTTCTTT
>15|TRBJ2-5|TRBD2|TRBV9|.
CASSVGGGIQETQYF
TGTGCCAGCAGCGTAGGCGGGGGGATCCAAGAGACCCAGTACTTC
>14|TRBJ2-1|TRBD1|TRBV7-9|.
CASRPGTGDNEQFF
TGTGCCAGCAGGCCCGGGACAGGGGATAATGAGCAGTTCTTC
>14|TRBJ2-7|.|TRBV27|.
CASSSGLRGSEQYF
TGTGCCAGCAGCTCGGGACTTAGGGGCTCCGAGCAGTACTTC
>19|TRBJ2-1|TRBD2|TRBV5-1|.
CASSYRSGSGGLTYNEQFF
TGCGCCAGCAGCTACCGGTCGGGGAGCGGGGGCCTAACCTACAATGAGCAGTTCTTC
>16|TRBJ2-7|TRBD2|TRBV4-1|once
CASSQDALAGIYEQYF
TGCGCCAGCAGCCAAGATGCTCTAGCGGGAATCTACGAGCAGTACTTC
>13|TRBJ2-7|TRBD1|TRBV9|.
CASSGRTGDEQYF
TGTGCCAGCAGCGGACGCACAGGGGACGAGCAGTACTTC
>15|TRBJ2-7|TRBD1|TRBV7-9|.
CASSASGTGVGEQYF
TGTGCCAGCAGCGCATCCGGGACAGGGGTGGGCGAGCAGTACTTC
>15|TRBJ2-7|TRBD2|TRBV10-3|.
CAISESWGGIEEQYF
TGTGCCATCAGTGAGTCGTGGGGGGGAATAGAGGAGCAGTACTTC
>15|TRBJ1-2|TRBD1|TRBV29-1|.
CSVEDPRDRGFGYTF
TGCAGCGTTGAAGATCCAAGGGACAGGGGGTTTGGCTACACCTTC
>14|TRBJ1-5|.|TRBV19|.
CASTMYLGDQPQHF
TGTGCCAGTACGATGTACCTGGGTGATCAGCCCCAGCATTTT
>14|TRBJ2-6|.|TRBV30|.
CAWSVGPGANVLTF
TGTGCCTGGAGTGTGGGGCCCGGGGCCAACGTCCTGACTTTC
>15|TRBJ1-1|TRBD1|TRBV2|.
CASSFLRQGDTEAFF
TGTGCCAGCAGTTTCTTACGACAGGGTGACACTGAAGCTTTCTTT
>15|TRBJ2-7|TRBD1|TRBV7-9|.
CASSSNLDRVHEQYF
TGTGCCAGCAGCTCTAACCTCGACAGGGTTCACGAGCAGTACTTC
>14|TRBJ1-1|.|TRBV6-5|.
CASSSLVRNTEAFF
TGTGCCAGCAGTTCGCTGGTACGGAACACTGAAGCTTTCTTT
>15|TRBJ2-5|.|TRBV6-6|once
CASSQTRGIQETQYF
TGTGCCAGCAGCCAGACTCGGGGAATCCAAGAGACCCAGTACTTC
>11|TRBJ2-2|.|TRBV6-5|.
CASTNTGELFF
TGTGCCAGCACCAACACCGGGGAGCTGTTTTTT
>15|TRBJ2-7|.|TRBV27|.
CASSLSLASSYEQYF
TGTGCCAGCAGTTTATCATTGGCAAGCTCCTACGAGCAGTACTTC
>13|TRBJ2-7|.|TRBV4-1|.
CASSLEGTYEQYF
TGCGCCAGCAGCCTTGAGGGCACCTACGAGCAGTACTTC
>12|TRBJ2-1|TRBD2|TRBV7-2|.
CASSPGLIEQFF
TGTGCCAGCAGCCCGGGACTAATTGAGCAGTTCTTC
>16|TRBJ1-2|TRBD1|TRBV9|.
CASSAGDRGEHYGYTF
TGTGCCAGCAGCGCCGGGGACAGGGGGGAGCACTATGGCTACACCTTC
>18|TRBJ1-6|.|TRBV18|.
CASSPDWDPTSYNSPLHF
TGTGCCAGCTCACCGGATTGGGACCCGACGTCCTATAATTCACCCCTCCACTTT
>16|TRBJ2-5|.|TRBV25-1|.
CASSGNAPFGDETQYF
TGTGCCAGCAGTGGAAATGCCCCTTTTGGGGACGAGACCCAGTACTTC
>15|TRBJ2-5|.|TRBV7-9|.
CASMQPGGARETQYF
TGTGCCAGCATGCAACCAGGGGGGGCGAGGGAGACCCAGTACTTC
>15|TRBJ2-3|.|TRBV10-2|.
CASSDRTGYTDTQYF
TGCGCCAGCAGTGATCGGACGGGGTACACAGATACGCAGTATTTT
>13|TRBJ2-7|.|TRBV5-6|.
CASSLYASYEQYF
TGTGCCAGCAGCCTGTATGCGTCGTACGAGCAGTACTTC
>14|TRBJ1-1|TRBD1|TRBV6-5|.
CASSSGQGNTEAFF
TGTGCCAGCAGTTCGGGACAGGGGAACACTGAAGCTTTCTTT
>18|TRBJ2-5|.|TRBV7-9|.
CASSLALGNWGVGETQYF
TGTGCCAGCAGCTTAGCGCTCGGCAATTGGGGGGTTGGAGAGACCCAGTACTTC
>15|TRBJ2-3|.|TRBV4-1|.
CASSRQSEGADTQYF
TGCGCCAGCAGCCGTCAGAGCGAGGGGGCAGATACGCAGTATTTT
>16|TRBJ2-2|TRBD2|TRBV9|.
CASSFSGSPQPGELFF
TGTGCCAGCAGCTTTAGCGGGAGCCCCCAGCCCGGGGAGCTGTTTTTT
>20|TRBJ2-6|.|TRBV18|.
CASSPPAGWGVLAGANVLTF
TGTGCCAGCTCACCACCGGCGGGGTGGGGAGTACTAGCTGGGGCCAACGTCCTGACTTTC
>15|TRBJ2-7|.|TRBV27|.
CASSFSGEVIYEQYF
TGTGCCAGCAGTTTCTCCGGGGAGGTAATTTACGAGCAGTACTTC
>14|TRBJ1-1|TRBD1|TRBV11-1|.
CASSPTGGATEAFF
TGTGCCAGCAGCCCGACAGGGGGGGCGACTGAAGCTTTCTTT
>16|TRBJ2-5|TRBD1|TRBV5-4|.
CASSLAQDRGRETQYF
TGTGCCAGCAGCTTGGCCCAAGACAGGGGGCGAGAGACCCAGTACTTC
>14|TRBJ2-7|.|TRBV10-2|.
CASSVSEGPYEQYF
TGCGCCAGCAGTGTATCTGAGGGGCCGTACGAGCAGTACTTC
>14|TRBJ2-3|.|TRBV9|.
CASSVEPNTDTQYF
TGTGCCAGCAGCGTAGAACCAAACACAGATACGCAGTATTTT
>17|TRBJ1-3|.|TRBV4-1|.
CASSQNPVEVFWNTIYF
TGCGCCAGCAGCCAAAATCCCGTGGAGGTATTCTGGAACACCATATATTTT
>16|TRBJ2-7|.|TRBV28|.
CASLKSQIPKPYEQYF
TGTGCCAGCCTTAAGTCACAAATCCCCAAACCTTACGAGCAGTACTTC